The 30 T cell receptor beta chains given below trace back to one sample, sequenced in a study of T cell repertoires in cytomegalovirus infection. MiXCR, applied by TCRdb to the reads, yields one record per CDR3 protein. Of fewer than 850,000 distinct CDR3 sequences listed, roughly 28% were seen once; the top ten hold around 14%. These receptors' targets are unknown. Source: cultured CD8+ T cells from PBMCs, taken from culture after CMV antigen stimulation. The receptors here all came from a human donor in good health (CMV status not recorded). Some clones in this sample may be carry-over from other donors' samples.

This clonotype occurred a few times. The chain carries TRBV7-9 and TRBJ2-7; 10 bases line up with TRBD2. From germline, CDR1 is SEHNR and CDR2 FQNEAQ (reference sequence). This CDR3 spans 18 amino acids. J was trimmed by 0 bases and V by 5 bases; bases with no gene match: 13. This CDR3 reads CASSLGNRLAGFSYEQYV. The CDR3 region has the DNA TGTGCCAGCAGCCTCGGGAACCGACTAGCGGGTTTCTCCTACGAGCAGTACGTC.

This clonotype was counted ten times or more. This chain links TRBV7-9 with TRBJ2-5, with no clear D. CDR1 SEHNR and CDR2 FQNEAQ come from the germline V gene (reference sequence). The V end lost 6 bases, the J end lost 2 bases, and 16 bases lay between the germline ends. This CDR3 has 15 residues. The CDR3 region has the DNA TGTGCCAGCAGACCAAGGGTTACAAATCAAGAGACCCAGTACTTC. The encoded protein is CASRPRVTNQETQYF. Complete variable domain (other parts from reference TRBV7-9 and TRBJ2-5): DTGVSQNPRHKITKRGQNVTFRCDPISEHNRLYWYRQTLGQGPEFLTYFQNEAQLEKSRLLSDRFSAERPKGSFSTLEIQRTEQGDSAMYLCASRPRVTNQETQYFGPGTRLLVL.

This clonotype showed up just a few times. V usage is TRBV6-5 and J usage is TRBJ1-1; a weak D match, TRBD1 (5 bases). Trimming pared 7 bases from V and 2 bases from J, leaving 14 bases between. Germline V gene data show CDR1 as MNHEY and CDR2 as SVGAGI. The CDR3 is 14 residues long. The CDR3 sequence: CASTRDGANTEAFF. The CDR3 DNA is TGTGCCAGCACCCGCGATGGGGCCAACACTGAAGCTTTCTTT.

The CDR3 spells CASSPRRTGFQETQYF. The CDR3 DNA reads TGTGCCAGCTCACCACGCCGTACAGGGTTCCAAGAGACCCAGTACTTC. The chain employs TRBV18 and TRBJ2-5; possibly TRBD1 for D (6 bases). The germline CDR1 and CDR2 sequences are KGHSH and LQKENI. The V and J ends lost 1 base and 1 base respectively, with 13 bases between them. The length of the CDR3 is 16 residues.

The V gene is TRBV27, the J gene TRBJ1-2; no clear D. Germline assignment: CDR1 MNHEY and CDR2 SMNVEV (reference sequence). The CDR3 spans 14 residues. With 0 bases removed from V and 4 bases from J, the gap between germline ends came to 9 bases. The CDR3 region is CASSLSHPSYGYTF. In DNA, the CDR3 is TGTGCCAGCAGTTTATCGCATCCTTCCTATGGCTACACCTTC.

The DNA for the CDR3 is TGTGCCAGCAGGAGCCAGAACCTACTGTTTTTT. Translated, it gives CASRSQNLLFF. The rearrangement joins TRBV7-6 to TRBJ1-4, with D hard to call. Trimming removed 6 bases from V and 13 bases from J, with 12 bases in between. There are 11 residues in the CDR3. Germline CDR1 SGHVS, CDR2 FNYEAQ.

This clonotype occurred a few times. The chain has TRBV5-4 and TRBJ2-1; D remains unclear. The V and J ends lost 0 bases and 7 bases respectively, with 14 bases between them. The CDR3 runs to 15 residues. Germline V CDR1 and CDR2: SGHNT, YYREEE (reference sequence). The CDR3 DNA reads TGTGCCAGCAGCTTGGAGGTAGGGAAAGGGAATGAGCAGTTCTTC. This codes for CASSLEVGKGNEQFF.

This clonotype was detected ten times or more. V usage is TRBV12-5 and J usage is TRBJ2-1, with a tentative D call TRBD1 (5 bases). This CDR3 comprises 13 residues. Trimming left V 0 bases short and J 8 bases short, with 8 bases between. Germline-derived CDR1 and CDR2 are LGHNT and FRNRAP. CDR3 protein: CASGLVLRDEQFF. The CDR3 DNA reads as TGTGCTAGTGGTTTGGTACTCAGGGATGAGCAGTTCTTC. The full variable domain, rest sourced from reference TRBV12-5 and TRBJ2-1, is DARVTQTPRHKVTEMGQEVTMRCQPILGHNTVFWYRQTMMQGLELLAYFRNRAPLDDSGMPKDRFSAEMPDATLATLKIQPSEPRDSAVYFCASGLVLRDEQFFGPGTRLTVL.

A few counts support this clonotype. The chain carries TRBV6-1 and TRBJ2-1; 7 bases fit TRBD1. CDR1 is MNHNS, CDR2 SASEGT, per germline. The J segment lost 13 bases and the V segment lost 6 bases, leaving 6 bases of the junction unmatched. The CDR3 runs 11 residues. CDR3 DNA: TGTGCCAGCAGAACTGGGACAGCACAGTTCTTC. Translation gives CASRTGTAQFF.

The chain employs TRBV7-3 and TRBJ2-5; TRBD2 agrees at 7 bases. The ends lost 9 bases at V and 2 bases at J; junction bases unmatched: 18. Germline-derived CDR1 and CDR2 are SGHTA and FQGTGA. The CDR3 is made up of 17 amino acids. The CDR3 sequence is CASRGPYGGGWQETQYF. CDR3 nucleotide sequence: TGTGCCAGTCGAGGTCCCTATGGCGGGGGATGGCAAGAGACCCAGTACTTC.

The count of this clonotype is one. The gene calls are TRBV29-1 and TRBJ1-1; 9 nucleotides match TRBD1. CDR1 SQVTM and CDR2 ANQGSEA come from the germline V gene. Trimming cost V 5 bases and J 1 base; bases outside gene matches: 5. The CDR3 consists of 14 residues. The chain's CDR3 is CSVRTGVANTEAFF. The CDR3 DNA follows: TGCAGCGTTCGGACAGGGGTCGCGAACACTGAAGCTTTCTTT. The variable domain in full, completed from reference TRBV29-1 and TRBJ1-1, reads SAVISQKPSRDICQRGTSLTIQCQVDSQVTMMFWYRQQPGQSLTLIATANQGSEATYESGFVIDKFPISRPNLTFSTLTVSNMSPEDSSIYLCSVRTGVANTEAFFGQGTRLTVV.

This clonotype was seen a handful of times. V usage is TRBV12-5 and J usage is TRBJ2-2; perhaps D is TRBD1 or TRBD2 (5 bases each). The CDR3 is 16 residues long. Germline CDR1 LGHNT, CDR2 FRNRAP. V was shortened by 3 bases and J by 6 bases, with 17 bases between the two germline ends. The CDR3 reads CASGFGQGVQSGELFF. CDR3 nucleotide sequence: TGTGCTAGTGGTTTTGGTCAGGGAGTACAATCCGGGGAGCTGTTTTTT.

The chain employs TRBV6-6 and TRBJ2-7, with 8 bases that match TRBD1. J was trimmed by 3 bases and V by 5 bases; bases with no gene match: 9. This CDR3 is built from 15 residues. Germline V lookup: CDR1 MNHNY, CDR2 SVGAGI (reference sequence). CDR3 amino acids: CASSDPRTGNYEQYF. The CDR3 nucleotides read TGTGCCAGCAGTGACCCCAGGACAGGGAACTACGAGCAGTACTTC.

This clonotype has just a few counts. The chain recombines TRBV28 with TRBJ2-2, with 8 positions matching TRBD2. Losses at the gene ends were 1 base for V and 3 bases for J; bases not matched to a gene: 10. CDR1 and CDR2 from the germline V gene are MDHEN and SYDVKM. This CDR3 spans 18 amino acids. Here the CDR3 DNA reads TGTGCCAGCAGTTTATACACGGGGGGGGCCAGAGACACCGGGGAGCTGTTTTTT. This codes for CASSLYTGGARDTGELFF. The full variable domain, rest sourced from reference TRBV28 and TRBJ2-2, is DVKVTQSSRYLVKRTGEKVFLECVQDMDHENMFWYRQDPGLGLRLIYFSYDVKMKEKGDIPEGYSVSREKKERFSLILESASTNQTSMYLCASSLYTGGARDTGELFFGEGSRLTVL.

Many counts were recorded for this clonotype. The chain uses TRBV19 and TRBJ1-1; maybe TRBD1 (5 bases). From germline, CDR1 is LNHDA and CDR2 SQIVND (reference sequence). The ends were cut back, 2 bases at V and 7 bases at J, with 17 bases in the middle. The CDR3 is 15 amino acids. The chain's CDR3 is CASSIPLGRGGEAFF. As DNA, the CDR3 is TGTGCCAGTAGTATACCCCTCGGAAGGGGAGGTGAAGCTTTCTTT.

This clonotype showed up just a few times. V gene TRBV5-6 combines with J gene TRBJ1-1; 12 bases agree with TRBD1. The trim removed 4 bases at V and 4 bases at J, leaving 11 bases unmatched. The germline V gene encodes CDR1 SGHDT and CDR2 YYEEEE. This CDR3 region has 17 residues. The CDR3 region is CASSHGRDRGPVTEAFF. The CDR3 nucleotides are TGTGCCAGCAGCCATGGCCGGGACAGGGGGCCGGTCACTGAAGCTTTCTTT.

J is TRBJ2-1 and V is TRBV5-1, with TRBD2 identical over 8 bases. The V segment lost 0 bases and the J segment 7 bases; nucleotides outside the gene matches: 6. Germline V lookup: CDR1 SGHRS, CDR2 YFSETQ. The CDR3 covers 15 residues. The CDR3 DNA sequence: TGCGCCAGCAGCTTGGCCCAGCGGGGGTTAAATGAGCAGTTCTTC. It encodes CASSLAQRGLNEQFF.

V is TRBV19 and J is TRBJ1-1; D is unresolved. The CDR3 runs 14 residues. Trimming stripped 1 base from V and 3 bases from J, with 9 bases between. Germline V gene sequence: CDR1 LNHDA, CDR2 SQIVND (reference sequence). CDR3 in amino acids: CASSIAGGYTEAFF. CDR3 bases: TGTGCCAGTAGTATAGCGGGCGGTTACACTGAAGCTTTCTTT.

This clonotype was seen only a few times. Here the CDR3 DNA reads TGTGCCAGCAGTCCCCGGGGAAGCACCCTCTCCTACGAGCAGTACTTC. As protein: CASSPRGSTLSYEQYF. The V gene is TRBV6-1, the J gene TRBJ2-7; maybe TRBD2 (5 bases). The CDR3 covers 16 residues. The V gene lost 5 bases and the J gene lost 0 bases, with 17 bases spanning the gap. Germline values: CDR1 MNHNS, CDR2 SASEGT.

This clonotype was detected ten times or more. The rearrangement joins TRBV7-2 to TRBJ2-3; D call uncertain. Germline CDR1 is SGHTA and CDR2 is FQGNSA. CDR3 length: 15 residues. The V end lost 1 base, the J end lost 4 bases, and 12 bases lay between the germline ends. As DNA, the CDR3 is TGTGCCAGCAGCTTAGATGATTGGATGGCAGATACGCAGTATTTT. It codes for CASSLDDWMADTQYF. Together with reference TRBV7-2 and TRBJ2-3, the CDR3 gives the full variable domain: GAGVSQSPSNKVTEKGKDVELRCDPISGHTALYWYRQSLGQGLEFLIYFQGNSAPDKSGLPSDRFSAERTGGSVSTLTIQRTQQEDSAVYLCASSLDDWMADTQYFGPGTRLTVL.

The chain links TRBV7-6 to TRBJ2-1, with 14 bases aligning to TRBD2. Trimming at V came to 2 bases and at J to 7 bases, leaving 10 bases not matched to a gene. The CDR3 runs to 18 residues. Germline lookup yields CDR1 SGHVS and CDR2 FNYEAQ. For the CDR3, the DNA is TGTGCCAGCAGCTTATTTAGGAAGACTAGCGGGGGGGGGAATGAGCAGTTCTTC. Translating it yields CASSLFRKTSGGGNEQFF.

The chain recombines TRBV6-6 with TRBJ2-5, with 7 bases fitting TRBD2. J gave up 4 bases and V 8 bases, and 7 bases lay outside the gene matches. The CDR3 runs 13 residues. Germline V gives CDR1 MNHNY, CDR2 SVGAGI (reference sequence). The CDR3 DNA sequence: TGTGCCAGCGGGGGGGGGTTCGGAGAGACCCAGTACTTC. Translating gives CASGGGFGETQYF.

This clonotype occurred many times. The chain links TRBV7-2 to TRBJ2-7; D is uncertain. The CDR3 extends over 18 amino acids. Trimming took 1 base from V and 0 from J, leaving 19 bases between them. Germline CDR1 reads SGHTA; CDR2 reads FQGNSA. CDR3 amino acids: CASSLEGSSSPSSYEQYV. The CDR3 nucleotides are TGTGCCAGCAGCTTAGAAGGTTCCTCTTCCCCTAGCTCCTACGAGCAGTACGTC.

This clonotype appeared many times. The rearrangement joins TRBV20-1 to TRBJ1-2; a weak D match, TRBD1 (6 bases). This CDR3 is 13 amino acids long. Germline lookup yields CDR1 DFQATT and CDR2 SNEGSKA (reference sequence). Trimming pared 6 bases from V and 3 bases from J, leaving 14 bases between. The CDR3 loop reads CSARTRGDYGYTF. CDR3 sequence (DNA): TGCAGTGCAAGAACTAGGGGGGACTATGGCTACACCTTC.

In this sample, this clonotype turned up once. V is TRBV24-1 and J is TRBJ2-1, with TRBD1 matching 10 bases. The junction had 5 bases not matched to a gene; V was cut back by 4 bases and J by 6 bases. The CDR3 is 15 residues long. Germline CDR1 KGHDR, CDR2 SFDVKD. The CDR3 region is CATSDRDRGPNEQFF. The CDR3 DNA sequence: TGTGCCACCAGTGACCGGGACAGGGGACCCAATGAGCAGTTCTTC.

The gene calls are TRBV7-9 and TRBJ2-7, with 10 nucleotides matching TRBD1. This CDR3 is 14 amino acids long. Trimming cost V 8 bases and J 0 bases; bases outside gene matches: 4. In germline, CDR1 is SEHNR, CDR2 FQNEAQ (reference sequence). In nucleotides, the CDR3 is TGTGCCAGCGTCGGGACAGGGGTCTCCTACGAGCAGTACTTC. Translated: CASVGTGVSYEQYF.

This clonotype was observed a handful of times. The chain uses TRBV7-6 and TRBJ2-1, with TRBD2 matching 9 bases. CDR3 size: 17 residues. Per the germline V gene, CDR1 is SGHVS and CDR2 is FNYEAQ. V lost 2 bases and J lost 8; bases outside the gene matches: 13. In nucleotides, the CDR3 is TGTGCCAGCAGCTTAAACCCCCTCGGCGGGGGGGCAGATGAGCAGTTCTTC. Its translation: CASSLNPLGGGADEQFF. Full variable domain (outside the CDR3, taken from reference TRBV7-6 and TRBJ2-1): GAGVSQSPRYKVTKRGQDVALRCDPISGHVSLYWYRQALGQGPEFLTYFNYEAQQDKSGLPNDRFSAERPEGSISTLTIQRTEQRDSAMYRCASSLNPLGGGADEQFFGPGTRLTVL.

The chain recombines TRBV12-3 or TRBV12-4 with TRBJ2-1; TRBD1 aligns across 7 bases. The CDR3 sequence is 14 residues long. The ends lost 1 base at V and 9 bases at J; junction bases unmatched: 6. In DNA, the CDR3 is TGTGCCAGCAGTTTAGGAGGGGGCTGGGGTGAGCAGTTCTTC. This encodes CASSLGGGWGEQFF.

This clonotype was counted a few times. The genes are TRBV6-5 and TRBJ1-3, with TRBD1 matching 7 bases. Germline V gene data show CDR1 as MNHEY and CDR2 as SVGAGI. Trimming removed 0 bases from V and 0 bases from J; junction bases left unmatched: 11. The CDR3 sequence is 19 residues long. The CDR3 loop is CASSYSGLGTVDSGNTIYF. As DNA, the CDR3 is TGTGCCAGCAGTTACTCGGGTTTAGGGACAGTTGACTCTGGAAACACCATATATTTT.

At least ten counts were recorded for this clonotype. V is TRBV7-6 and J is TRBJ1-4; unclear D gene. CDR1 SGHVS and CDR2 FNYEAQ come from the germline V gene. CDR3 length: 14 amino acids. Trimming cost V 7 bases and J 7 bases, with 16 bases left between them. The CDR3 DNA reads TGTGCCAGCACCCGCCGGGGAATTGGTGAAAAACTGTTTTTT. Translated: CASTRRGIGEKLFF.